This T cell receptor beta chain was found in a study of cytomegalovirus exposure and HLA in healthy donors. Study results and caveats: Rarity held for most TCR sequences, but there were some public TCRs that occurred in many donors.

The primer mix had 60 Vbeta and 13 Jbeta primers. Here immunoSEQ multiplex PCR was the method, and the copy in TCRdb shows in-frame clones only, minus some. The sample records about 100,000 clones, 75% being singletons. Germline-derived CDR1 and CDR2 are LGHNA and YSLEER. CDR3 length: 15 residues. As to this clone: Its antigen remains unknown.

This chain joins TRBV4-3 and TRBJ2-5; 9 positions match TRBD2. The DNA end is a closer match to TRBJ2-7, so the J assignment may be wrong. The receptor's source is a woman between 18 and 29 years old in good health and CMV-seropositive. Sequencing input: PBMCs. CDR3 residues: CASSQGVAGVYEQYF. The DNA of the CDR3 is TGCGCCAGCAGCCAAGGAGTAGCGGGAGTCTACGAGCAGTACTTC.